The 14 T cell receptor beta chains below come from one sample, sequenced in a study of long-term antiretroviral therapy in people with HIV. Runs used v3.0 of the immunoSEQ assay and were done at survey level. Clones were read by immunoSEQ multiplex PCR, and TCRdb kept only the in-frame ones, dropping some. The data contain about 18,000 clones, 91% of them singletons. The sequenced sample was unsorted PBMCs, obtained 3 years after starting antiretroviral therapy. All receptors come from a man aged 45-60 years with HIV.

The chain links TRBV7-7 to TRBJ2-3; 10 nucleotides line up with TRBD2. V shed 3 bases, J shed 1 base, and the junction held 10 bases outside the gene matches. The CDR3 consists of 18 residues. The germline gives CDR1 SSHAT, CDR2 FNYEAQ (reference sequence). This CDR3 reads CASSLGASGGVGTDTQYF. CDR3 bases: TGTGCCAGCAGCTTGGGGGCTAGCGGGGGTGTGGGCACAGATACGCAGTATTTT.

V gene TRBV4-2 combines with J gene TRBJ2-2; 12 bases line up with TRBD2. The CDR3 covers 18 residues. Trimming took 4 bases from V and 0 from J; bases not matched to a gene: 6. Germline assignment: CDR1 LGHNA and CDR2 YNFKEQ. The CDR3 DNA is TGTGCCAGCAGCCCTCGGACTAGCGGGGTCGCGAACACCGGGGAGCTGTTTTTT. Translation: CASSPRTSGVANTGELFF.

V usage is TRBV9 and J usage is TRBJ1-2; no clear D. Trimming took 0 bases from V and 3 from J, leaving 9 bases between them. The CDR3 has 14 residues. CDR1 SGDLS and CDR2 YYNGEE come from the germline V gene. CDR3 region: CASSVEGSYYGYTF. CDR3 nucleotide sequence: TGTGCCAGCAGCGTAGAGGGCAGTTACTATGGCTACACCTTC.

This clone was picked up one time. V gene TRBV4-1 combines with J gene TRBJ1-5; D perhaps matches TRBD1 (6 bases). The CDR3 is 16 residues long. Trimming cost V 1 base and J 6 bases, with 16 bases left between them. Germline CDR1 MGHRA, CDR2 YSYEKL. CDR3 DNA sequence: TGCGCCAGCAGCCAAGGAACACAGGGTCACGGTCAGCCCCAGCATTTT. The encoded protein is CASSQGTQGHGQPQHF.

V and J are TRBV9 and TRBJ1-3, with TRBD1 as a possible D gene (5 bases). The CDR3 contains 16 residues. V was pared by 3 bases and J by 0 bases, with 13 bases between. Per germline, CDR1 SGDLS and CDR2 YYNGEE. The CDR3 spells CASSGRQGNSGNTIYF. The CDR3 coding sequence is TGTGCCAGCAGCGGCCGCCAGGGAAACTCTGGAAACACCATATATTTT.

This chain joins TRBV4-1 and TRBJ2-7, with 8 bases aligning to TRBD1. Unmatched junction bases numbered 10, after V lost 6 bases and J lost 6 bases. Germline V gene data show CDR1 as MGHRA and CDR2 as YSYEKL. CDR3 length equals 14 residues. The CDR3 sequence is CASSPETGVGEQYF. CDR3 nucleotide sequence: TGCGCCAGCAGTCCCGAGACAGGGGTAGGCGAGCAGTACTTC.

The chain employs TRBV6-5 and TRBJ2-3; the D is unclear. The V end lost 4 bases, the J end lost 4 bases, and 12 bases lay between the germline ends. Germline V gives CDR1 MNHEY, CDR2 SVGAGI. The CDR3 covers 14 residues. The CDR3 nucleotides read TGTGCCAGCAGTTCCCCGCTGCTTGCAGATACGCAGTATTTT. The encoded protein is CASSSPLLADTQYF.

The chain recombines TRBV27 with TRBJ2-1; D is unclear. Germline V gene lookup returns CDR1 MNHEY and CDR2 SMNVEV (reference sequence). The CDR3 consists of 14 residues. V was cut by 5 bases and J by 8 bases, with 16 bases left in between. CDR3 nucleotide sequence: TGTGCCAGCAGTCGTTACGGCCGGCGCGATGAGCAGTTCTTC. Residues: CASSRYGRRDEQFF.

The CDR3 DNA sequence: TGCGCCAGCAGCCAAGGGACTAGCGGCGTCACAGATACGCAGTATTTT. The encoded protein is CASSQGTSGVTDTQYF. V and J are TRBV4-3 and TRBJ2-3; 10 bases map to TRBD2. The V and J ends lost 1 base and 2 bases, in that order; junction bases with no gene match: 3. This CDR3 region has 16 residues. Per the germline V gene, CDR1 is LGHNA and CDR2 is YSLEER.

This chain joins TRBV2 and TRBJ2-1; weak D call: TRBD1 (6 bases). This CDR3 is 14 amino acids long. Germline CDR1 reads SNHLY; CDR2 reads FYNNEI. V was cut by 5 bases and J by 2 bases, with 10 bases left in between. The CDR3 DNA reads TGTGCCAGCAGTTCGTGGGGGCCCTACAATGAGCAGTTCTTC. It is translated as CASSSWGPYNEQFF. The full variable domain, its missing parts supplied by reference TRBV2 and TRBJ2-1, is EPEVTQTPSHQVTQMGQEVILRCVPISNHLYFYWYRQILGQKVEFLVSFYNNEISEKSEIFDDQFSVERPDGSNFTLKIRSTKLEDSAMYFCASSSWGPYNEQFFGPGTRLTVL.

This clone was detected a few times. The chain has TRBV5-4 and TRBJ1-1, with a possible D match to TRBD1 (5 bases). V lost 7 bases and J 4 bases, leaving 14 bases between the germline ends. Germline CDR1 and CDR2: SGHNT and YYREEE (reference sequence). The CDR3 contains 13 residues. CDR3 in DNA: TGTGCCAGCTATCGATTGGGGGGCACTGAAGCTTTCTTT. Translated, it gives CASYRLGGTEAFF.

The chain carries TRBV5-1 and TRBJ1-5, with D possibly matching TRBD1 (5 bases). This CDR3 region has 14 residues. Germline CDR1 reads SGHRS; CDR2 reads YFSETQ. V shed 5 bases and J shed 3 bases, with 12 bases lying between them. CDR3 residues: CASREGQPNQPQHF. CDR3 in DNA: TGCGCCAGCAGGGAGGGGCAGCCCAATCAGCCCCAGCATTTT. Filled out from reference TRBV5-1 and TRBJ1-5, the complete variable domain reads KAGVTQTPRYLIKTRGQQVTLSCSPISGHRSVSWYQQTPGQGLQFLFEYFSETQRNKGNFPGRFSGRQFSNSRSEMNVSTLELGDSALYLCASREGQPNQPQHFGDGTRLSIL.

This clone has more than one count but fewer than ten. This sequence joins TRBV30 and TRBJ2-3; 8 positions agree with TRBD1. This CDR3 has 14 amino acids. The J segment lost 3 bases and the V segment lost 0 bases, leaving 2 bases of the junction unmatched. Germline V gene lookup returns CDR1 GTSNPN and CDR2 SVGIG (reference sequence). CDR3 sequence: CAWSVGQGTDTQYF. The CDR3 bases are TGTGCCTGGAGTGTAGGACAGGGAACAGATACGCAGTATTTT.

The chain is built from TRBV27 and TRBJ1-1, with a tentative D call TRBD1 (5 bases). V lost 5 bases and J lost 1, with 14 bases in between. Per germline, CDR1 MNHEY and CDR2 SMNVEV (reference sequence). The CDR3 length is 15 residues. The CDR3 DNA reads TGTGCCAGCAGTGTTACAGGTCTGTGGAACACTGAAGCTTTCTTT. Its protein is CASSVTGLWNTEAFF.